Here is one T cell receptor (beta chain) with its context. What it recognizes is unknown. Built from TCR beta cDNA, the libraries had unique molecular identifiers in them. Out of roughly 0.85 to 11 million T cells, roughly 0.5 million cDNA molecules were generated. TCRdb reanalysed the PCR reads using MiXCR and keeps one entry per CDR3 protein. The profile covers roughly 540,000 distinct CDR3 sequences, with around 34% appearing a single time and about 6% taken by the ten largest. This specimen belongs to a study of post-analysis software for immune sequencing data. On the study more broadly: The disease courses covered relapsing-remitting, secondary progressive and progressive-relapsing multiple sclerosis.

Germline CDR1 and CDR2: SGHRS and YFSETQ. V lost 4 bases to trimming and J lost 7 bases, with 17 bases between them. This CDR3 region has 15 residues. Study-wide results and caveats: Roughly 5 TRBV segments occurring more often in patients than controls included TRBV5-6, TRBV5-1 and TRBV20-1. The F measure placed samples prepared in the same batch into strongly shared clusters.

V usage is TRBV5-1 and J usage is TRBJ2-2; no clear D gene. The clonotype comes from a girl younger than 18 with multiple sclerosis. Sequenced material: blood. In DNA, the CDR3 is TGCGCCAGCAGCGCTCGTGACTTTGTGAGCGGGGAGCTGTTTTTT. Translating gives CASSARDFVSGELFF.